This T cell receptor (beta chain) comes out of a study of cytomegalovirus exposure and HLA in healthy donors. Study results and caveats: CMV antigen specificity was confirmed in vitro for a few CMV-associated chains. According to a subsequent analysis, TCR clusters from the first cohort were inclined to appear together in the roughly 120 validation repertoires.

The V gene end was trimmed by 3 bases and the J gene end by 7 bases; junction bases not matched to a gene: 9. Germline assignment: CDR1 MNHEY and CDR2 SVGAGI. CDR3 length: 15 residues. Assay used: immunoSEQ multiplex PCR; TCRdb lists only in-frame clones, some missing. The sample consists of about 82,000 clones, approximately 93% of them appearing once. A remark on this clone: Its antigen remains unidentified.

This chain joins TRBV6-5 and TRBJ1-2; 9 nucleotides align to TRBD1. Sequenced: PBMCs. The receptor was isolated from a man younger than 30 in good health and CMV-seronegative. CDR3: CASSYSYRGQIGYTF. The CDR3 DNA follows: TGTGCCAGCAGTTATTCATACAGGGGGCAGATTGGCTACACCTTC.